A single sample is the source of the 10 T cell receptor beta chains below, sequenced in a study of cytomegalovirus exposure and HLA in healthy donors (dated by TCRdb to about 2017). Receptor libraries were prepared by the immunoSEQ multiplex PCR assay. A mixture of 60 forward primers for TCR Vbeta segments and 13 reverse primers for TCR Jbeta segments was used in the multiplex PCR. Sourced from immuneACCESS, this table was stored by TCRdb with only in-frame sequences that have V and J called. A share of the clones is absent; for the studies checked, an unresolved V gene accounts for under half, and the remainder has no known explanation. The sample profile shows approximately 160,000 clones; 60% to 80% of them were found once. The biggest ten clones account for about 0.66% of the sample. Sequencing was done on a sample of PBMCs. The receptor set was obtained from a male donor in good health and CMV-seronegative.

The V and J genes are TRBV9 and TRBJ2-4; no reliable D call. The ends were cut back, 0 bases at V and 1 base at J, with 11 bases in the middle. Germline V lookup: CDR1 SGDLS, CDR2 YYNGEE. The CDR3 spans 16 residues. The CDR3 loop is CASSVVDFLAKNIQYF. The CDR3 region has the DNA TGTGCCAGCAGCGTAGTAGACTTCCTCGCCAAAAACATTCAGTACTTC. The variable domain in full, completed from reference TRBV9 and TRBJ2-4, reads DSGVTQTPKHLITATGQRVTLRCSPRSGDLSVYWYQQSLDQGLQFLIQYYNGEERAKGNILERFSAQQFPDLHSELNLSSLELGDSALYFCASSVVDFLAKNIQYFGAGTRLSVL.

The J gene is TRBJ1-2, the V gene TRBV5-1; 7 positions match TRBD1. The CDR3 covers 13 residues. The V gene's germline CDR1 is SGHRS and CDR2 YFSETQ. J gave up 5 bases and V 3 bases, and 4 bases lay outside the gene matches. Written as DNA, the CDR3 is TGCGCCAGCAGCTCGGGACAGAATTATGGCTACACCTTC. Residues: CASSSGQNYGYTF.

The V call is TRBV10-1, the J call TRBJ1-1; D perhaps matches TRBD1 (6 bases). V shed 4 bases and J shed 3 bases, with 15 bases lying between them. CDR1 is WNHNN and CDR2 is SYGVQD in the germline V gene (reference sequence). The CDR3 spans 15 residues. CDR3 sequence (DNA): TGCGCCAGCAGTGTTCGGGGGGCAATGGACACTGAAGCTTTCTTT. The encoded protein is CASSVRGAMDTEAFF.

This clone has only a few counts. The genes are TRBV6-5 and TRBJ1-5, with 12 bases identical to TRBD1. The length of the CDR3 is 15 residues. The germline V gene has CDR1 MNHEY and CDR2 SVGAGI. V lost 9 bases and J lost 6; bases outside the gene matches: 9. CDR3 residues: CASSAGTGGVQPQHF. Written as DNA, the CDR3 is TGTGCCAGTTCCGCCGGGACAGGGGGCGTTCAGCCCCAGCATTTT.

This sequence joins TRBV29-1 and TRBJ2-2, with TRBD2 identical over 9 bases. The trim removed 4 bases at V and 3 bases at J, leaving 3 bases unmatched. The CDR3 length is 14 residues. Germline V CDR1 and CDR2: SQVTM, ANQGSEA. The DNA for the CDR3 is TGCAGCGTTGGGCTAGCGGGGTACACCGGGGAGCTGTTTTTT. Protein sequence: CSVGLAGYTGELFF.

The chain recombines TRBV2 with TRBJ1-1; 8 nucleotides agree with TRBD1. The CDR3 spans 14 residues. V lost 8 bases, J lost 1 base, and 6 bases stayed unmatched. Germline CDR1 is SNHLY and CDR2 is FYNNEI. The CDR3 DNA is TGTGCCAGCTTATTGACAGGGGCGAACACTGAAGCTTTCTTT. Translation gives CASLLTGANTEAFF.

V usage is TRBV19 and J usage is TRBJ1-5; 7 nucleotides agree with TRBD1. With V trimmed by 5 bases and J by 0 bases, 7 bases remained unmatched. The CDR3 contains 16 residues. Germline values: CDR1 LNHDA, CDR2 SQIVND (reference sequence). CDR3 loop: CASSARTGDSNQPQHF. CDR3 coding DNA: TGTGCCAGTAGTGCCCGAACAGGGGATAGCAATCAGCCCCAGCATTTT.

The CDR3 sequence is CASSSATRELFF. DNA of the CDR3: TGTGCCAGCAGCTCAGCAACTAGGGAGCTGTTTTTT. The chain joins TRBV7-2 to TRBJ2-2; D not certain. CDR3 length: 12 residues. V was cut by 4 bases and J by 9 bases, with 9 bases left in between. The germline CDR1 and CDR2 sequences are SGHTA and FQGNSA.

The chain links TRBV27 to TRBJ2-3, with D hard to call. The CDR3 has 11 amino acids. Per the germline V gene, CDR1 is MNHEY and CDR2 is SMNVEV (reference sequence). The germline V and J ends were trimmed by 7 bases and 7 bases, with 9 bases remaining between them. For the CDR3, the DNA is TGTGCCAGCATCATGAGGAATACGCAGTATTTT. This codes for CASIMRNTQYF.

The chain couples TRBV6-6 to TRBJ2-5, with D possibly matching TRBD1 (5 bases). CDR3 length: 16 residues. From germline, CDR1 is MNHNY and CDR2 SVGAGI (reference sequence). The V gene lost 5 bases and the J gene lost 4 bases, with 20 bases spanning the gap. The CDR3 region is CASSPSRTSRIETQYF. In nucleotides, the CDR3 is TGTGCCAGCAGTCCCTCCCGGACATCTCGGATAGAGACCCAGTACTTC.